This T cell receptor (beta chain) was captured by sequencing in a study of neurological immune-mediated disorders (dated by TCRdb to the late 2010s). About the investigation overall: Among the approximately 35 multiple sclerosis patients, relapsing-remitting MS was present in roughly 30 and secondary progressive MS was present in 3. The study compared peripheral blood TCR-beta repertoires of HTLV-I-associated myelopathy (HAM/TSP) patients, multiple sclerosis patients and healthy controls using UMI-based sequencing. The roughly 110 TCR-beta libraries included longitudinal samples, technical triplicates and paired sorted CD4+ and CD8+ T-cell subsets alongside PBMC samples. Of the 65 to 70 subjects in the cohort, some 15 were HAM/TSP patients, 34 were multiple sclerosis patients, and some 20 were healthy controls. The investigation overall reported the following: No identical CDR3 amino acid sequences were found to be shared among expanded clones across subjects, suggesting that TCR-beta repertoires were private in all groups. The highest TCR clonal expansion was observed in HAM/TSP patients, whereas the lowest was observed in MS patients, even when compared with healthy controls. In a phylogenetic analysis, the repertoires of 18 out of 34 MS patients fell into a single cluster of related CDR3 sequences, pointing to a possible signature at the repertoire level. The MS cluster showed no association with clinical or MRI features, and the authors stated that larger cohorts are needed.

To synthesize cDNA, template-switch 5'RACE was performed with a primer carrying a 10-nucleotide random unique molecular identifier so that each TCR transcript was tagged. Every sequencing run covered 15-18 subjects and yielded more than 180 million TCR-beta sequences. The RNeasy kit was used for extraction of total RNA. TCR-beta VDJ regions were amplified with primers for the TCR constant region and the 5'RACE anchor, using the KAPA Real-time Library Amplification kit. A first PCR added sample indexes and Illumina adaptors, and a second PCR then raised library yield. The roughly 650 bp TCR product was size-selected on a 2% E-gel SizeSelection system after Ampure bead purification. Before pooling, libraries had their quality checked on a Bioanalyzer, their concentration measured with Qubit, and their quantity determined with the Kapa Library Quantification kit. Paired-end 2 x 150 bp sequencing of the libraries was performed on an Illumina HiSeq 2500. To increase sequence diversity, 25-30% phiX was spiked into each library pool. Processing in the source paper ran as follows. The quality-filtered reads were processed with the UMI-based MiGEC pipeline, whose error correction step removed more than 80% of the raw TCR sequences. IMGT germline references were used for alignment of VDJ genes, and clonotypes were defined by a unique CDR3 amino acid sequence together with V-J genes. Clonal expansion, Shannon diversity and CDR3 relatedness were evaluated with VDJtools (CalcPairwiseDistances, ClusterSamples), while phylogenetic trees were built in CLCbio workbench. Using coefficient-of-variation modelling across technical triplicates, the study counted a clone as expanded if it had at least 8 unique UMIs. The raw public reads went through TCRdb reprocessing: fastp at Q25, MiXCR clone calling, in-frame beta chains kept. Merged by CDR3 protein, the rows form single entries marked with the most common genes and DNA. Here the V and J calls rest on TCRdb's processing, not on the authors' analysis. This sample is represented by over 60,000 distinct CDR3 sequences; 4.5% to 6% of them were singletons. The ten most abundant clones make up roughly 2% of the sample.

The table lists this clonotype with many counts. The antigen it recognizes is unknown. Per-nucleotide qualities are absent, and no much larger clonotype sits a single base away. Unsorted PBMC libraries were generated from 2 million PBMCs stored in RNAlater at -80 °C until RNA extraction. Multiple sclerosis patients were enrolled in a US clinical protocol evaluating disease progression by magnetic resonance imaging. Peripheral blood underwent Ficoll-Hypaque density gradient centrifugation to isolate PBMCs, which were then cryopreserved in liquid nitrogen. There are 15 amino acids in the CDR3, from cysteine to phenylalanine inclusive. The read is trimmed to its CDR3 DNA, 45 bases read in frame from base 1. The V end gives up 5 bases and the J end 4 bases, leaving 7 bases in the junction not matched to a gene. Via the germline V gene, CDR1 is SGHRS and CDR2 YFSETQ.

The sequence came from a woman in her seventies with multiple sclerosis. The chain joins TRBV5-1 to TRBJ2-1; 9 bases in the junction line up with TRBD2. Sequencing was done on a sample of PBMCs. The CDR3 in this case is CASSSTSGAYNEQFF. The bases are TGCGCCAGCAGTTCGACTAGCGGAGCTTACAATGAGCAGTTCTTC.